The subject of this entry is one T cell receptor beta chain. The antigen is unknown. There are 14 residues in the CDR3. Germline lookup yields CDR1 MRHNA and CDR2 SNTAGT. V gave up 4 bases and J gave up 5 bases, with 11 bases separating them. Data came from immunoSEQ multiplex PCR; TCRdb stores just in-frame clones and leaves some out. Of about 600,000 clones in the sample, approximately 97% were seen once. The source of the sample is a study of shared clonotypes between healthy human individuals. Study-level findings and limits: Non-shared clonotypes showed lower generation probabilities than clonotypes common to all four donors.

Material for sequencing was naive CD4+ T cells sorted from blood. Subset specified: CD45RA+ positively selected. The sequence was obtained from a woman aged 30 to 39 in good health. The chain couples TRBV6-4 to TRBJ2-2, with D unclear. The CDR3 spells CASSASWGTGELFF. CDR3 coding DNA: TGTGCCAGCAGTGCGTCCTGGGGTACCGGGGAGCTGTTTTTT.